This TCR beta chain was profiled in a study of OX40 agonist ivuxolimab in advanced cancers. General observations from the study: The average count of expanded clones was higher among CD8+ T cells than among CD4+. The study did not work out the antigen specificity of the expanded peripheral T cells.

Assay used: immunoSEQ multiplex PCR; TCRdb lists only in-frame clones, some missing. The sample carries about 110,000 clones, around 93% recorded once. Turning to this clone: The antigen is undetermined.

V was pared by 5 bases and J by 3 bases, with 7 bases of the junction left unmatched. CDR1 and CDR2 (germline): MRHNA, SNTAGT. The CDR3 covers 15 residues. The TCR was taken from an adult with an advanced solid tumor such as melanoma, head and neck, liver or kidney cancer. This specimen consisted of CD4+ or CD8+ T cells sorted from blood, obtained in a trial of the OX40 agonist ivuxolimab. The V call is TRBV6-4, the J call TRBJ2-1, with 7 bases identical to TRBD1. CDR3 amino acids: CASSSGTAYYNEQFF. The CDR3 nucleotides read TGTGCCAGCAGTTCCGGGACAGCTTACTACAATGAGCAGTTCTTC.